What follows are 14 T cell receptor beta chains derived from one specimen sequenced in a study of T cell clonality in common variable immunodeficiency. The protocol was immunoSEQ multiplex PCR, while the TCRdb copy is restricted to in-frame clones and leaves out a portion. The specimen has around 52,000 clones, none found just once. The specimen was peripheral blood mononuclear cells. The receptors were gathered from a person aged 18 to 75 in good health.

This clone has ten or more counts. The read comes to an end 3 residues before the CDR3 does, leaving the germline J gene to fill in the end. The rearrangement uses TRBV18 and TRBJ1-3, with D hard to call. Trimming shortened V by 5 bases and J by 2 bases, and 13 bases separated the two germline ends. The germline gives CDR1 KGHSH, CDR2 LQKENI. The CDR3 has 15 residues. The sequenced CDR3 bases are TGTGCCAGCTCATCGGGCGGGGATCCTGGAAACACC. It translates to CASSSGGDPGNT. The CDR3, in full, reads CASSSGGDPGNTIYF.

This clone was found many times. The CDR3 extends 3 residues past the end of the read, so its final part is completed from the germline J gene. This chain joins TRBV19 and TRBJ1-1, with 8 bases matching TRBD1. The CDR3 length is 15 residues. CDR1 is LNHDA and CDR2 is SQIVND in the germline V gene (reference sequence). V lost 6 bases to trimming and J lost 1 base; unmatched junction nucleotides: 7. The DNA read from the CDR3 is TGTGCCAGTAGGGACAGGGCGGGCGAGAACACTGAA. It codes for CASRDRAGENTE. The full CDR3 protein reads CASRDRAGENTEAFF. Full variable domain (outside the CDR3, taken from reference TRBV19 and TRBJ1-1): DGGITQSPKYLFRKEGQNVTLSCEQNLNHDAMYWYRQDPGQGLRLIYYSQIVNDFQKGDIAEGYSVSREKKESFPLTVTSAQKNPTAFYLCASRDRAGENTEAFFGQGTRLTVV.

This clone has a count of ten or more. Read data end 3 residues before the CDR3 end; the end is taken from the germline J gene. V is TRBV10-3 and J is TRBJ2-2; TRBD2 is a possible D gene (6 bases). This CDR3 is built from 15 residues. Germline lookup yields CDR1 ENHRY and CDR2 SYGVKD. The germline V and J ends were trimmed by 6 bases and 0 bases, with 11 bases remaining between them. CDR3: CAIRASGPNTGELFF. The sequenced CDR3 bases are TGTGCCATCAGAGCCAGCGGGCCGAACACCGGGGAG.

Details on this clone: The read halts 3 residues ahead of the CDR3 end, with the missing end drawn from the germline J gene. The V call is TRBV11-2, the J call TRBJ2-7, with 12 bases identical to TRBD2. Germline trimming cut 5 bases from V and 4 bases from J; bases unmatched to any gene: 6. Germline assignment: CDR1 SGHAT and CDR2 FQNNGV. The CDR3 runs to 15 residues. The part of the CDR3 DNA that was read is TGTGCCAGCAGCCACGGACTAGCGGGAACATACGAG. It encodes CASSHGLAGTYE. The complete CDR3 sequence is CASSHGLAGTYEQYF.

The sample holds many counts of this clone. The observed sequence ends 3 residues before the CDR3 terminus, with the missing tail filled in from the germline J gene. V gene TRBV5-1 combines with J gene TRBJ1-1; the D gene is possibly TRBD1 (6 bases). Germline V lookup: CDR1 SGHRS, CDR2 YFSETQ. V shed 4 bases and J shed 1 base, with 11 bases lying between them. This CDR3 comprises 14 residues. The CDR3 is CASSPGQRNTEAFF. The DNA read from the CDR3 is TGCGCCAGCAGCCCTGGACAGAGGAACACTGAA.

This clone was seen ten or more times. The CDR3: CASRLAGDTDTQYF. Incomplete CDR3 DNA: TGTGCCAGCAGACTAGCGGGGGACACAGATACG. This sequence joins TRBV6-4 and TRBJ2-3; 11 bases map to TRBD2. The read finishes 3 residues shy of the CDR3 end, and the germline J gene is used to complete it. This CDR3 is built from 14 residues. The germline gives CDR1 MRHNA, CDR2 SNTAGT. Losses at the gene ends were 6 bases for V and 2 bases for J; bases not matched to a gene: 1.

This clone was observed many times. The CDR3 end lies 3 residues beyond the end of the read and is filled in from the germline J gene. This chain connects TRBV23-1 to TRBJ2-1, with 13 positions matching TRBD2. TRBV23-1 is given ORF status, its function remaining uncertain. The V gene end was trimmed by 6 bases and the J gene end by 8 bases; junction bases not matched to a gene: 7. The CDR3 is made up of 15 amino acids. The CDR3 protein is CASRTGLAGSHEQFF. The covered CDR3 bases are TGCGCCAGCAGAACGGGACTAGCGGGATCCCATGAG.

This clone was recorded many times. The read terminates 3 residues before the CDR3 end, so the remaining end is supplied by the germline J gene. The V gene is TRBV5-1, the J gene TRBJ2-1; D might be TRBD2 (7 bases). V lost 4 bases and J lost 0, with 17 bases in between. Germline CDR1 is SGHRS and CDR2 is YFSETQ. The CDR3 is 17 residues long. CDR3 DNA (partial): TGCGCCAGCAGCCCCGCGGAGGGGGGGTTCTCCTACAATGAG. It yields the protein CASSPAEGGFSYNE. The full-length CDR3 reads as CASSPAEGGFSYNEQFF.

This clone was detected many times. From the germline J gene comes the end of the CDR3, since the read stops 3 residues before it. The chain recombines TRBV15 with TRBJ1-2; D possibly corresponds to TRBD1 (5 bases). The V gene lost 0 bases and the J gene lost 0 bases, with 17 bases spanning the gap. Germline loops: CDR1 LNHNV, CDR2 YYDKDF (reference sequence). The CDR3 contains 18 residues. Incomplete CDR3 DNA: TGTGCCACCAGCAGAGATTCATTCCAGGGCGCATCTAACTATGGC. Its translation is CATSRDSFQGASNYG. The whole CDR3 protein is CATSRDSFQGASNYGYTF.

This clone was found many times. The read stops 3 residues short of the end of the CDR3; the missing end is completed from the germline J gene. The V gene is TRBV5-1, the J gene TRBJ2-1; a possible D gene is TRBD2 (5 bases). The CDR3 contains 12 residues. The V and J ends lost 0 bases and 9 bases respectively, with 7 bases between them. CDR1 is SGHRS and CDR2 is YFSETQ in the germline V gene. The CDR3 protein is CASSLVRGEQFF. The covered CDR3 bases are TGCGCCAGCAGCTTGGTTCGGGGTGAG.

At least ten counts were recorded for this clone. CDR3 residues: CSVRDRASNQPQHF. CDR3 DNA, as far as it was read: TGCAGTGTCCGGGACAGGGCGAGCAATCAGCCC. This chain joins TRBV20-1 and TRBJ1-5, with 9 nucleotides matching TRBD1. With the read ending 3 residues before the CDR3 end, the germline J gene is used to fill in that end. The trim removed 7 bases at V and 1 base at J, leaving 5 bases unmatched. The CDR3 is 14 residues long. Germline CDR1 and CDR2: DFQATT and SNEGSKA (reference sequence).

This clone was found many times. The missing CDR3 end, 3 residues past where the read stops, is filled in from the germline J gene. The chain couples TRBV28 to TRBJ2-3; D call uncertain. Germline CDR1 reads MDHEN; CDR2 reads SYDVKM. The CDR3 spans 17 residues. V gave up 2 bases and J gave up 2 bases, with 17 bases separating them. The CDR3: CASSLAGLSSNTDTQYF. The covered CDR3 bases are TGTGCCAGCAGTTTAGCTGGGCTTTCCAGCAACACAGATACG.

In this sample, this clone turned up many times. The read is 3 residues too short to cover the CDR3 end, so that end is filled in from the germline J gene. V is TRBV7-9 and J is TRBJ2-7, with D unresolved. Germline CDR1 is SEHNR and CDR2 is FQNEAQ (reference sequence). The V end lost 4 bases, the J end lost 2 bases, and 9 bases lay between the germline ends. The CDR3 has 13 residues. The part of the CDR3 DNA that was read is TGTGCCAGCAGCTCGACTGTTACCTACGAG. It specifies CASSSTVTYE. The CDR3 reads in full as CASSSTVTYEQYF.

This clone was seen many times. The covered CDR3 bases are TGCAGTGCTAGTCTCGGACAGGGGACCTACAATGAG. Translated: CSASLGQGTYNE. The full CDR3 reads CSASLGQGTYNEQFF. This rearrangement joins TRBV20-1 to TRBJ2-1; 9 nucleotides agree with TRBD1. The missing CDR3 end, 3 residues past where the read stops, is filled in from the germline J gene. The CDR3 covers 15 residues. J gave up 2 bases and V 3 bases, and 5 bases lay outside the gene matches. Looked up from germline, CDR1 is DFQATT and CDR2 is SNEGSKA (reference sequence).